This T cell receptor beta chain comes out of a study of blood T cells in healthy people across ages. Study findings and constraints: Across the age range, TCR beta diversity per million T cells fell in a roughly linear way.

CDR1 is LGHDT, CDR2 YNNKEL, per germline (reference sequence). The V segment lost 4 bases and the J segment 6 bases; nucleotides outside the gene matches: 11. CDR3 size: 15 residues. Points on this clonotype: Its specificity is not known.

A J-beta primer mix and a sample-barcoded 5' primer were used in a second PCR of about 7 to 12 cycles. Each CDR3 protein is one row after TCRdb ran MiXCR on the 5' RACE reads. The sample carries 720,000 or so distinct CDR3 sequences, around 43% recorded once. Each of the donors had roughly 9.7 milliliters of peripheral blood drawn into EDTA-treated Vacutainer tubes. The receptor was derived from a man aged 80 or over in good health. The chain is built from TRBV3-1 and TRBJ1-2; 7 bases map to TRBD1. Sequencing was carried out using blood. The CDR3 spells CASSPTHRGGNGYTF. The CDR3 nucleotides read TGTGCCAGCAGCCCGACACACAGGGGAGGTAATGGCTACACCTTC.